Reported below is one T cell receptor (beta chain). Its antigen is still unknown. This PCR relied on a set of 60 Vbeta primers and 13 Jbeta primers. Method: immunoSEQ multiplex PCR; TCRdb's copy keeps in-frame clones and lacks some. This sample has about 100,000 clones, with around four fifths found just once. These data come from a study of cytomegalovirus exposure and HLA in healthy donors. General study results and limits: 164 TCR beta chains were listed as cytomegalovirus-associated. A missense variant in DCLRE1C was later tied to TCR beta V- and J-gene trimming. Sequencing depth across donors, presence/absence analyses assumed, was roughly uniform. Certain indistinguishable V segments, among them TRBV6-2 and TRBV6-3, were excluded.

V lost 0 bases to trimming and J lost 2 bases, with 10 bases between them. Germline loops: CDR1 SGHRS, CDR2 YFSETQ. This CDR3 is built from 15 residues. The J gene is TRBJ2-3, the V gene TRBV5-1; D is possibly TRBD2 (6 bases). Sequences were obtained from PBMCs. The sequence came from a woman aged 60-75 years in good health and CMV-seronegative. Here the CDR3 DNA reads TGCGCCAGCAGCTTGGGACTAGACCCCACAGATACGCAGTATTTT. It codes for CASSLGLDPTDTQYF.